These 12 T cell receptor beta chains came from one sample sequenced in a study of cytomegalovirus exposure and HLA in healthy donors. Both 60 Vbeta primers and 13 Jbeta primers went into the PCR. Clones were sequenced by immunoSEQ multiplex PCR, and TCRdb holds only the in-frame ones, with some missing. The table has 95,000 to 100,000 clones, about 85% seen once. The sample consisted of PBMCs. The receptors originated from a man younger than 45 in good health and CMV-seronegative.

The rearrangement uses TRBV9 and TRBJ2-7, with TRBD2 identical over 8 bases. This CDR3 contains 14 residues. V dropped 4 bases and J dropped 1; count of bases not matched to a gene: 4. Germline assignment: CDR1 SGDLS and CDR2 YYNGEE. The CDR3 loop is CASSIRGGSYEQYF. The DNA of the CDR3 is TGTGCCAGCAGCATCCGGGGGGGTTCCTACGAGCAGTACTTC.

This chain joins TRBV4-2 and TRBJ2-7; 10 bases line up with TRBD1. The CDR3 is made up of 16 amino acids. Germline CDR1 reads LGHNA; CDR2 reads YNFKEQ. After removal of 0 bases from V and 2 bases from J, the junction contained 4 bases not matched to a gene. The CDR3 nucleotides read TGTGCCAGCAGCCAAGATGCGGGACAGGGGACCTACGAGCAGTACTTC. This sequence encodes CASSQDAGQGTYEQYF.

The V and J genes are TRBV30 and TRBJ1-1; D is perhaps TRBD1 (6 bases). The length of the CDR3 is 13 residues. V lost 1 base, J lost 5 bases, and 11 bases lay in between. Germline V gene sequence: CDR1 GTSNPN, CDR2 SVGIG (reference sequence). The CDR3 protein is CAWSGGGGTEAFF. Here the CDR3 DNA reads TGTGCCTGGAGTGGGGGAGGGGGAACTGAAGCTTTCTTT.

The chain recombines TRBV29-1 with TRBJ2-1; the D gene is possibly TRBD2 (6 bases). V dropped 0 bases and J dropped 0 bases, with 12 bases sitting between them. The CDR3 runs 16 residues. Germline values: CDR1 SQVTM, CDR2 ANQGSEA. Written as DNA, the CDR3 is TGCAGCGTTGAAGATTTGGCGGGAAGCTCCTACAATGAGCAGTTCTTC. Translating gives CSVEDLAGSSYNEQFF.

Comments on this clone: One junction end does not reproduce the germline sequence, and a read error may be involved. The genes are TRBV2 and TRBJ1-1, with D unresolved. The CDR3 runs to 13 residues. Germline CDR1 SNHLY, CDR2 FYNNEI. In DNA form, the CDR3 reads TGTGCCAGCACTGAATATCTGAACACTGAAGCTTTCTTT. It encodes CASTEYLNTEAFF.

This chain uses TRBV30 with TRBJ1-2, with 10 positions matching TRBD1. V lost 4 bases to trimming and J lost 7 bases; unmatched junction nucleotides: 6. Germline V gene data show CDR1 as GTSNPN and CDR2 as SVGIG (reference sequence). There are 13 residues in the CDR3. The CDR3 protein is CAWTRDRGFGYTF. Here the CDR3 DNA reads TGTGCCTGGACAAGGGACAGGGGATTTGGCTACACCTTC.

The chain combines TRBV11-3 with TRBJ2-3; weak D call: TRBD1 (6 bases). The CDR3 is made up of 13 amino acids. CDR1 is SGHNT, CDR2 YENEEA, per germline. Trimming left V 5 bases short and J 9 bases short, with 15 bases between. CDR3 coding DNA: TGTGCCAGCAGCCCAGAAGTGGGGGCAACGCAGTATTTT. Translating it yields CASSPEVGATQYF.

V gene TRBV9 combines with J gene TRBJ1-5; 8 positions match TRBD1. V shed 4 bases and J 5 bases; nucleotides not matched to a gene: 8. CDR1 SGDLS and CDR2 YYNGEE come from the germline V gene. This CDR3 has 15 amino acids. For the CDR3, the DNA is TGTGCCAGCAGCCGGGGGCAGGGGGCACATCAGCCCCAGCATTTT. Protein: CASSRGQGAHQPQHF. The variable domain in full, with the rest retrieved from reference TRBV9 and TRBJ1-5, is DSGVTQTPKHLITATGQRVTLRCSPRSGDLSVYWYQQSLDQGLQFLIQYYNGEERAKGNILERFSAQQFPDLHSELNLSSLELGDSALYFCASSRGQGAHQPQHFGDGTRLSIL.

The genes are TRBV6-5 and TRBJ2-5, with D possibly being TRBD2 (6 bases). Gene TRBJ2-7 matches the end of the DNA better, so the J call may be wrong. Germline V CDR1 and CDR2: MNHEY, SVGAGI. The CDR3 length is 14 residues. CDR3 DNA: TGTGCCAGCAGTTACGGGAGGAGCTCCTACGAGCAGTACTTC. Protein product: CASSYGRSSYEQYF.

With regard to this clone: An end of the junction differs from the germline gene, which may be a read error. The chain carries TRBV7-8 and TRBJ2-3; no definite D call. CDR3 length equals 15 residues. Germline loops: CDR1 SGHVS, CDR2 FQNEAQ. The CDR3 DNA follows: TGTGCCAGCACCTTAAATGACGCCACAGTAGATACGCAGTATTTT. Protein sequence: CASTLNDATVDTQYF.

The CDR3 protein is CASSLSGGPSYEQYF. The CDR3 bases are TGTGCCAGCAGTTTAAGCGGCGGTCCATCCTACGAGCAGTACTTC. The chain is built from TRBV7-7 and TRBJ2-7, with D perhaps TRBD2 (5 bases). Trimming cost V 6 bases and J 1 base, with 16 bases left between them. The CDR3 is made up of 15 amino acids. The germline gives CDR1 SSHAT, CDR2 FNYEAQ (reference sequence).

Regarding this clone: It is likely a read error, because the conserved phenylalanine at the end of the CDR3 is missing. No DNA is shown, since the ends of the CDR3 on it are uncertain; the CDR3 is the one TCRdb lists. This CDR3 is CASSSRTGP. The chain is built from TRBV7-3 and TRBJ2-3; the D call in the table, TRBD1, was not verified against the DNA. The CDR3 extends over 9 residues, inclusive of both ends. Germline V gene data show CDR1 as SGHTA and CDR2 as FQGTGA.